The 15 T cell receptor beta chains below all came from one sample that was sequenced in a study of T cell responses to AZD1222 COVID-19 vaccine. This table comes from immunoSEQ multiplex PCR, and its TCRdb copy is limited to in-frame clones, with some not included. This sample carries over 60,000 clones, around 86% of them seen once, and the ten largest clones take around 24%. The sample consisted of peripheral blood, taken on day 0 of AZD1222 vaccination. The receptor source for this set is an adult in good health.

The chain joins TRBV7-8 to TRBJ1-3; D gene uncertain. Germline CDR1 and CDR2: SGHVS and FQNEAQ. CDR3 length: 15 amino acids. The V gene lost 5 bases and the J gene lost 4 bases, with 15 bases spanning the gap. The CDR3 sequence: CASSPISPVGNTIYF. The CDR3 DNA reads TGTGCCAGCAGCCCAATCAGTCCCGTCGGAAACACCATATATTTT.

As DNA, the CDR3 is TGTGCCAGCAGTCCAGGCGGGGCCCGGACAGCTTTCTTT. This sequence encodes CASSPGGARTAFF. The chain links TRBV27 to TRBJ1-1; D might be TRBD1 (5 bases). The ends were cut back, 5 bases at V and 10 bases at J, with 17 bases in the middle. Germline V gives CDR1 MNHEY, CDR2 SMNVEV (reference sequence). The CDR3 is 13 amino acids.

J is TRBJ2-5 and V is TRBV5-5, with D perhaps TRBD1 or TRBD2 (6 bases each). Germline V gene sequence: CDR1 SGHKS, CDR2 YYEKEE (reference sequence). V lost 0 bases to trimming and J lost 3 bases, with 12 bases between them. This CDR3 is built from 15 residues. The CDR3 DNA reads TGTGCCAGCAGCTTGGTGGGGGCGGGGAAAGAGACCCAGTACTTC. This codes for CASSLVGAGKETQYF. The whole variable domain, remainder taken from reference TRBV5-5 and TRBJ2-5, is DAGVTQSPTHLIKTRGQQVTLRCSPISGHKSVSWYQQVLGQGPQFIFQYYEKEERGRGNFPDRFSARQFPNYSSELNVNALLLGDSALYLCASSLVGAGKETQYFGPGTRLLVL.

This clone appeared once. The CDR3 DNA sequence: TGCGCCAGCAGAGCCTATGGGGGCACCGGGGAGCTGTTTTTT. Translated: CASRAYGGTGELFF. The gene calls are TRBV5-1 and TRBJ2-2, with D perhaps being TRBD1 or TRBD2 (5 bases each). V was shortened by 5 bases and J by 4 bases, with 12 bases between the two germline ends. The germline V gene encodes CDR1 SGHRS and CDR2 YFSETQ. The CDR3 sequence is 14 residues long.

CDR3: CASRDSNTEAFF. In DNA form, the CDR3 reads TGTGCCAGCAGGGACAGTAACACTGAAGCTTTCTTT. This sequence joins TRBV25-1 and TRBJ1-1; weak D call: TRBD1 (6 bases). The CDR3 loop spans 12 amino acids. In germline, CDR1 is MGHDK, CDR2 SYGVNS. Deletions cut 6 bases from V and 2 bases from J, with 7 bases between. The full variable domain, with the rest looked up from reference TRBV25-1 and TRBJ1-1, is EADIYQTPRYLVIGTGKKITLECSQTMGHDKMYWYQQDPGMELHLIHYSYGVNSTEKGDLSSESTVSRIRTEHFPLTLESARPSHTSQYLCASRDSNTEAFFGQGTRLTVV.

The chain joins TRBV5-1 to TRBJ2-5; D is ambiguous. CDR1 and CDR2 from the germline V gene are SGHRS and YFSETQ. V lost 0 bases, J lost 4 bases, and 1 base lay in between. The CDR3 sequence is 11 residues long. CDR3 in DNA: TGCGCCAGCAGCTTGGCAGAGACCCAGTACTTC. It yields the protein CASSLAETQYF.

The table lists this clone with a few counts. An end of the junction does not agree with germline; a read error may underlie this. CDR3 residues: CASSQSGTHNEQFF. The CDR3 DNA reads as TGTGCTAGCAGTCAATCAGGGACACACAATGAGCAGTTCTTC. The V and J genes are TRBV7-7 and TRBJ2-1; D is possibly TRBD1 (6 bases). Germline CDR1 is SSHAT and CDR2 is FNYEAQ (reference sequence). CDR3 length: 14 amino acids.

The chain uses TRBV11-3 and TRBJ2-7; D unclear. The germline V and J ends were trimmed by 1 base and 2 bases, with 6 bases remaining between them. The CDR3 loop spans 13 amino acids. Germline-derived CDR1 and CDR2 are SGHNT and YENEEA. CDR3 nucleotides: TGTGCCAGCAGCTTAGGGGGAACCTACGAGCAGTACTTC. It yields the protein CASSLGGTYEQYF.

This rearrangement joins TRBV19 to TRBJ1-2, with D possibly TRBD1 on 5 matching bases. The germline gives CDR1 LNHDA, CDR2 SQIVND (reference sequence). Trimming left V 7 bases short and J 0 bases short, with 18 bases between. The CDR3 is 16 residues long. CDR3 sequence (DNA): TGTGCCAGTACCCTTGAGGGGAACAGTGCTAACTATGGCTACACCTTC. Encoded protein: CASTLEGNSANYGYTF.

The V call is TRBV6-2 or TRBV6-3, the J call TRBJ2-4; TRBD1 matches 7 bases. The germline V gene encodes CDR1 MNHEY and CDR2 SVGEGT. V was clipped by 2 bases and J by 4 bases; unmatched bases: 11. The CDR3 runs to 17 residues. The CDR3 nucleotides are TGTGCCAGCAGTTACCCAACCGACAGGGCGGCTAAAAACATTCAGTACTTC. This codes for CASSYPTDRAAKNIQYF.

This clone was recorded a few times. The chain joins TRBV6-5 to TRBJ2-1, with a possible D match to TRBD1 (7 bases). Germline values: CDR1 MNHEY, CDR2 SVGAGI. V was trimmed by 4 bases and J by 3 bases, leaving 16 bases between them. The CDR3 sequence is 16 residues long. The CDR3 spells CASSFFQGGGYNEQFF. The CDR3 coding sequence is TGTGCCAGCAGTTTCTTCCAGGGGGGAGGCTACAATGAGCAGTTCTTC.

The V call is TRBV7-6, the J call TRBJ1-1; D gene uncertain. Germline V gene data show CDR1 as SGHVS and CDR2 as FNYEAQ. This CDR3 is built from 11 residues. V lost 3 bases to trimming and J lost 11 bases, with 10 bases between them. The CDR3 DNA reads as TGTGCCAGCAGCTTCATCGATGTGGCTTTCTTT. It encodes CASSFIDVAFF.

This clone came up once. This rearrangement joins TRBV2 to TRBJ2-7; no firm D call. The V end lost 7 bases, the J end lost 2 bases, and 12 bases lay between the germline ends. CDR1 and CDR2 (germline): SNHLY, FYNNEI. The CDR3 loop spans 13 amino acids. CDR3 region: CASKATAPYEQYF. CDR3 coding DNA: TGTGCCAGCAAGGCGACGGCCCCCTACGAGCAGTACTTC.

This clone is medium-sized within its sample. This rearrangement joins TRBV7-8 to TRBJ2-2; D possibly corresponds to TRBD2 (5 bases). This CDR3 is built from 14 residues. Germline V lookup: CDR1 SGHVS, CDR2 FQNEAQ. The germline V and J ends were trimmed by 3 bases and 7 bases, with 12 bases remaining between them. The chain's CDR3 is CASSFSGDHGELFF. CDR3 in DNA: TGTGCCAGCAGCTTTTCCGGGGATCACGGGGAGCTGTTTTTT. The full variable domain, rest sourced from reference TRBV7-8 and TRBJ2-2, is GAGVSQSPRYKVAKRGQDVALRCDPISGHVSLFWYQQALGQGPEFLTYFQNEAQLDKSGLPSDRFFAERPEGSVSTLKIQRTQQEDSAVYLCASSFSGDHGELFFGEGSRLTVL.

Written as DNA, the CDR3 is TGTGCCAGCCGTTGGGGGGCTGGTGGCTACACCTTC. Translating it yields CASRWGAGGYTF. The gene calls are TRBV27 and TRBJ1-2; weak D call: TRBD1 (6 bases). CDR3 length equals 12 residues. With 8 bases removed from V and 7 bases from J, the gap between germline ends came to 14 bases. Per the germline V gene, CDR1 is MNHEY and CDR2 is SMNVEV (reference sequence).